The entry below describes one TCR beta chain. The sample is drawn from a study of blood T cell repertoires in COVID-19. TCRdb's table, derived via immunoSEQ multiplex PCR, lists solely in-frame clones and lacks some. The sample contains under 85,000 clones, 80% of which appear only once. CDR1 is SGHTA, CDR2 FQGNSA, per germline. The CDR3 length is 15 residues. The V and J ends lost 1 base and 4 bases, in that order; junction bases with no gene match: 6. The sequence derives from a man between 60 and 75 years old with active or convalescent COVID-19. Sequencing was carried out using peripheral blood. The chain couples TRBV7-2 to TRBJ2-7; 8 bases line up with TRBD1. CDR3 DNA: TGTGCCAGCAGCTTAGTTGGGACAGGTTTGTACGAGCAGTACTTC. It codes for CASSLVGTGLYEQYF.